The rows below give T cell receptor beta chains drawn from one sample of a study of blood T cell repertoires in COVID-19. Libraries were prepared by immunoSEQ multiplex PCR; TCRdb keeps only in-frame clonotypes and omits some of them. This table has about 140,000 clones, almost 80% appearing once. Sequences were obtained from PBMCs or T cells enriched from blood (not recorded which). Receptors were obtained from a woman aged 45-60 years who had recovered from COVID-19. The CDR3 runs from the conserved cysteine through the conserved F or W. The order of the fields is clone size, J gene, D gene, V gene, CDR3 DNA, CDR3 protein. The D gene is left open where the match is weak. Size tells how often a clone was seen (once, few, many) or the class of an expanded clone, and some rows leave it out.

clone_size: .; j_call: TRBJ1-1; d_call: .; v_call: TRBV28; cdr3_nt: TGTGCCAGCAGTTTGCCGGGGAACACTGAAGCTTTCTTT; cdr3_aa: CASSLPGNTEAFF
clone_size: .; j_call: TRBJ2-3; d_call: TRBD1; v_call: TRBV29-1; cdr3_nt: TGCAGCGTCGACGCTCAGGGGGGCACAGATACGCAGTATTTT; cdr3_aa: CSVDAQGGTDTQYF
clone_size: .; j_call: TRBJ1-2; d_call: .; v_call: TRBV3-1/TRBV3-2; cdr3_nt: TGTGCCAGCAGCCAAAGATGGCAGGGAATCGGCTATGGCTACACCTTC; cdr3_aa: CASSQRWQGIGYGYTF
clone_size: .; j_call: TRBJ1-2; d_call: .; v_call: TRBV7-9; cdr3_nt: TGTGCCAGCAGCGAGCGACAGGAGACCTTC; cdr3_aa: CASSERQETF
clone_size: .; j_call: TRBJ2-1; d_call: .; v_call: TRBV29-1; cdr3_nt: TGCAGCGTTGAAGAAAGGGGGGGACCCCAGTTCTTC; cdr3_aa: CSVEERGGPQFF
clone_size: .; j_call: TRBJ1-2; d_call: .; v_call: TRBV12-3/TRBV12-4; cdr3_nt: TGTGCCAGCAGTTTAAACAGGGCCTATGGCTACACCTTC; cdr3_aa: CASSLNRAYGYTF
clone_size: few; j_call: TRBJ2-3; d_call: TRBD2; v_call: TRBV6-4; cdr3_nt: TGTGCCAGCAGTGACGCTAGCGGGGGGAGCACAGATACGCAGTATTTT; cdr3_aa: CASSDASGGSTDTQYF
clone_size: .; j_call: TRBJ1-2; d_call: TRBD1; v_call: TRBV11-2; cdr3_nt: TGTGCCAGCAGCTTAACAGGGGATTCCTATGGCTACACCTTC; cdr3_aa: CASSLTGDSYGYTF
clone_size: .; j_call: TRBJ1-1; d_call: .; v_call: TRBV7-2; cdr3_nt: TGTGCCAGCAGCTTAGCGCTCTCGGGGGTCACTGAAGCTTTCTTT; cdr3_aa: CASSLALSGVTEAFF
clone_size: .; j_call: TRBJ1-2; d_call: .; v_call: TRBV3-1/TRBV3-2; cdr3_nt: TGTGCCAGCAGCCAAGATGGGAGGGGCCTAGGGGGCTACACCTTC; cdr3_aa: CASSQDGRGLGGYTF
clone_size: many; j_call: TRBJ1-6; d_call: TRBD1; v_call: TRBV18; cdr3_nt: TGTGCCAGCTCCCACACCGGGACAGGGGTGAATTCACCCCTCCACTTT; cdr3_aa: CASSHTGTGVNSPLHF
clone_size: .; j_call: TRBJ2-1; d_call: TRBD2; v_call: TRBV7-3; cdr3_nt: TGTGCCAGCAGCTTAGAAATAGCGGGACTAAATGAGCAGTTCTTC; cdr3_aa: CASSLEIAGLNEQFF
clone_size: .; j_call: TRBJ2-7; d_call: TRBD1; v_call: TRBV4-1; cdr3_nt: TGCGCCAGCAGCCTGGACAGGGGCTACGAGCAGTACTTC; cdr3_aa: CASSLDRGYEQYF
clone_size: .; j_call: TRBJ2-1; d_call: .; v_call: TRBV2; cdr3_nt: TGTGCCAGCCTTCTCGGGTACAATGAGCAGTTCTTC; cdr3_aa: CASLLGYNEQFF
clone_size: many; j_call: TRBJ2-7; d_call: TRBD2; v_call: TRBV5-6; cdr3_nt: TGTGCCAGCAGCCCGCCCCCGAGACTAGCGGATACCTACGAGCAGTACTTC; cdr3_aa: CASSPPPRLADTYEQYF
clone_size: .; j_call: TRBJ1-2; d_call: .; v_call: TRBV19; cdr3_nt: TGTGCCAGTAGTATATGGCAGGACTATGGCTACACCTTC; cdr3_aa: CASSIWQDYGYTF
clone_size: .; j_call: TRBJ2-7; d_call: TRBD1; v_call: TRBV6-6; cdr3_nt: TGTGCCAGCGGTGCGCAGGGGGCTTGGGAGCAGTACTTC; cdr3_aa: CASGAQGAWEQYF
clone_size: .; j_call: TRBJ1-1; d_call: TRBD1; v_call: TRBV30; cdr3_nt: TGTGCCTGGAGTTGGCGGGACAGGGGAGCTTTCTTT; cdr3_aa: CAWSWRDRGAFF
clone_size: few; j_call: TRBJ1-6; d_call: TRBD1; v_call: TRBV5-1; cdr3_nt: TGCGCCAGCAGCCCGGGCCCTGACAGGGCCATTAATTCACCCCTCCACTTT; cdr3_aa: CASSPGPDRAINSPLHF
clone_size: .; j_call: TRBJ1-2; d_call: .; v_call: TRBV2; cdr3_nt: TGTGCCAGCAGTGATTTGACAGGAAACTATGGCTACACCTTC; cdr3_aa: CASSDLTGNYGYTF
clone_size: few; j_call: TRBJ1-1; d_call: .; v_call: TRBV28; cdr3_nt: TGTGCCAGCCTCCTCGGCGGGGGTACTGAAGCTTTCTTT; cdr3_aa: CASLLGGGTEAFF
clone_size: .; j_call: TRBJ2-7; d_call: .; v_call: TRBV7-9; cdr3_nt: TGTGCCAGCAGCCTATCAAGCTCCTACGAGCAGTACTTC; cdr3_aa: CASSLSSSYEQYF
clone_size: .; j_call: TRBJ1-5; d_call: .; v_call: TRBV4-1; cdr3_nt: TGCGCCAGCAGCCAAGGCTTCAGGGGTAGCAATCAGCCCCAGCATTTT; cdr3_aa: CASSQGFRGSNQPQHF
clone_size: .; j_call: TRBJ2-2; d_call: .; v_call: TRBV19; cdr3_nt: TGTGCCAGTAGTATAGTTGGACTGAACACCGGGGAGCTGTTTTTT; cdr3_aa: CASSIVGLNTGELFF
clone_size: few; j_call: TRBJ1-2; d_call: .; v_call: TRBV28; cdr3_nt: TGTGCCAGCAGGCAGAACTATGGCTACACCTTC; cdr3_aa: CASRQNYGYTF
clone_size: .; j_call: TRBJ1-6; d_call: .; v_call: TRBV12-3/TRBV12-4; cdr3_nt: TGTGCCAGCAGTTTGGCAGTAGGGGCACCCCTCCACTTT; cdr3_aa: CASSLAVGAPLHF
clone_size: .; j_call: TRBJ1-5; d_call: .; v_call: TRBV5-1; cdr3_nt: TGCGCCAGCAGCCCAACAGGGACCAGGGGCAATCAGCCCCAGCATTTT; cdr3_aa: CASSPTGTRGNQPQHF
clone_size: .; j_call: TRBJ2-7; d_call: TRBD2; v_call: TRBV4-1; cdr3_nt: TGCGCCAGCAGCCCTAGGTCCGCGGGGGGGCGGTACGAGCAGTACTTC; cdr3_aa: CASSPRSAGGRYEQYF
clone_size: .; j_call: TRBJ2-2; d_call: .; v_call: TRBV7-6; cdr3_nt: TGTGCCACCGCCGGGGAAGGACTTCTCGGGAACACCGGGGAGCTGTTTTTT; cdr3_aa: CATAGEGLLGNTGELFF
clone_size: .; j_call: TRBJ1-5; d_call: .; v_call: TRBV9; cdr3_nt: TGTGCCAGCAGCGTAGGGCAGGGGAGCAATCAGCCCCAGCATTTT; cdr3_aa: CASSVGQGSNQPQHF
clone_size: .; j_call: TRBJ2-7; d_call: .; v_call: TRBV2; cdr3_nt: TGTGCCAGCAGTGAAGGGCGGAATAGAGTGAACTTC; cdr3_aa: CASSEGRNRVNF
clone_size: .; j_call: TRBJ2-3; d_call: .; v_call: TRBV4-2; cdr3_nt: TGTGCCAGCAGCCAAGCCAACAGGGGCACAGATACGCAGTATTTT; cdr3_aa: CASSQANRGTDTQYF
clone_size: few; j_call: TRBJ1-2; d_call: TRBD1; v_call: TRBV28; cdr3_nt: TGTGCCAGCAGTTTGACAGGGGTCTATGGCTACACCTTC; cdr3_aa: CASSLTGVYGYTF
clone_size: .; j_call: TRBJ2-6; d_call: .; v_call: TRBV12-5; cdr3_nt: TGTGCTAGTGGTTTGTTCACTCGGGAGTCCGGGGCCAACGTCCTGACTTTC; cdr3_aa: CASGLFTRESGANVLTF
clone_size: once; j_call: TRBJ1-3; d_call: .; v_call: TRBV5-1; cdr3_nt: TGCGCCAGCAGCTTACAGGGTATTTCTGGAAACACCATATATTTT; cdr3_aa: CASSLQGISGNTIYF
clone_size: .; j_call: TRBJ1-5; d_call: .; v_call: TRBV7-9; cdr3_nt: TGTGCCAGCAGCTTAGTAGGGGGTCAGCCCCAGCATTTT; cdr3_aa: CASSLVGGQPQHF
clone_size: .; j_call: TRBJ2-7; d_call: TRBD2; v_call: TRBV6-6; cdr3_nt: TGTGCCAGCAGATGGACTAGCGGGAGTAAATCCTACGAGCAGTACTTC; cdr3_aa: CASRWTSGSKSYEQYF
clone_size: .; j_call: TRBJ2-1; d_call: TRBD2; v_call: TRBV3-1/TRBV3-2; cdr3_nt: TGTGCCAGCAGCGCAACTAGCGTGGATGAGCAGTTCTTC; cdr3_aa: CASSATSVDEQFF
clone_size: once; j_call: TRBJ2-7; d_call: TRBD1; v_call: TRBV3-1/TRBV3-2; cdr3_nt: TGTGCCAGCAGCCTTACAGGGGGGTCCTCCTACGAGCAGTACTTC; cdr3_aa: CASSLTGGSSYEQYF
clone_size: .; j_call: TRBJ1-2; d_call: TRBD1; v_call: TRBV7-9; cdr3_nt: TGTGCCAGCAGCGCAGGGGGCCTCTATGGCTACACCTTC; cdr3_aa: CASSAGGLYGYTF
clone_size: .; j_call: TRBJ2-2; d_call: TRBD1; v_call: TRBV19; cdr3_nt: TGTGCCAGTATCCGAAGGACAGGGAACACCGGGGAGCTGTTTTTT; cdr3_aa: CASIRRTGNTGELFF
clone_size: .; j_call: TRBJ2-3; d_call: .; v_call: TRBV9; cdr3_nt: TGTGCCAGCAGCCCTCACGGGCAGGCTCCCCGGGGAGATACGCAGTATTTT; cdr3_aa: CASSPHGQAPRGDTQYF
clone_size: .; j_call: TRBJ2-2; d_call: TRBD2; v_call: TRBV9; cdr3_nt: TGTGCCAGCAGCGCCGCTTGGACTAGCGGGAACACCGGGGAGCTGTTTTTT; cdr3_aa: CASSAAWTSGNTGELFF
clone_size: .; j_call: TRBJ2-1; d_call: TRBD1; v_call: TRBV30; cdr3_nt: TGTGCCTGGAGGACAGGGGGGTTCAATGAGCAGTTCTTC; cdr3_aa: CAWRTGGFNEQFF
clone_size: .; j_call: TRBJ1-4; d_call: TRBD1; v_call: TRBV7-6; cdr3_nt: TGTGCCAGCAGCTCTAATCGGGACAGGGCAACTAATGAAAAACTGTTTTTT; cdr3_aa: CASSSNRDRATNEKLFF
clone_size: .; j_call: TRBJ2-7; d_call: TRBD2; v_call: TRBV29-1; cdr3_nt: TGCAGCGTTCCCCACCCTGGGACTAGCGGGGGAACGGGGGAGCAGTACTTC; cdr3_aa: CSVPHPGTSGGTGEQYF
clone_size: .; j_call: TRBJ1-1; d_call: TRBD1; v_call: TRBV27; cdr3_nt: TGTGCCAGCAGTGCCAGGGGGACGGGGTTATCTGAAGCTTTCTTT; cdr3_aa: CASSARGTGLSEAFF
clone_size: few; j_call: TRBJ2-1; d_call: TRBD2; v_call: TRBV11-2; cdr3_nt: TGTGCCAGCAGCTTCCCTAGCGGGGGGCATGAGCAGTTCTTC; cdr3_aa: CASSFPSGGHEQFF
clone_size: .; j_call: TRBJ1-4; d_call: .; v_call: TRBV7-3; cdr3_nt: TGTGCCAGCAGCGAATCAGGGCTATTAGAGGAAAAACTGTTTTTT; cdr3_aa: CASSESGLLEEKLFF
clone_size: .; j_call: TRBJ2-2; d_call: .; v_call: TRBV27; cdr3_nt: TGTGCCAGCAGTTCAAGACCCAGGGCGAACACCGGGGAGCTGTTTTTT; cdr3_aa: CASSSRPRANTGELFF
clone_size: .; j_call: TRBJ1-4; d_call: .; v_call: TRBV4-2; cdr3_nt: TGTGCCAGCAGCTCGTCTGCAGGGTCTAATGAAAAACTGTTTTTT; cdr3_aa: CASSSSAGSNEKLFF
clone_size: .; j_call: TRBJ2-3; d_call: .; v_call: TRBV2; cdr3_nt: TGTGCCAGCAGTGAAGACCAGGACTGGGAAGTAACAGATACGCAGTATTTT; cdr3_aa: CASSEDQDWEVTDTQYF
clone_size: .; j_call: TRBJ2-3; d_call: .; v_call: TRBV7-9; cdr3_nt: TGTGCCAGCAGCTTATACGTCAAGGAGGGAACAGATACGCAGTATTTT; cdr3_aa: CASSLYVKEGTDTQYF
clone_size: .; j_call: TRBJ1-2; d_call: .; v_call: TRBV30; cdr3_nt: TGTGCCTGGAGCGCAAGGGGGAGACAACCGAACTATGGCTACACCTTC; cdr3_aa: CAWSARGRQPNYGYTF
clone_size: .; j_call: TRBJ2-2; d_call: TRBD2; v_call: TRBV19; cdr3_nt: TGTGCCAGTAGTGGGACTAGGTTCACCGGGGAGCTGTTTTTT; cdr3_aa: CASSGTRFTGELFF
clone_size: .; j_call: TRBJ2-5; d_call: .; v_call: TRBV2; cdr3_nt: TGTGCCAGCAGTCCGCGCCCCGAGACCCAGTACTTC; cdr3_aa: CASSPRPETQYF
clone_size: .; j_call: TRBJ1-2; d_call: TRBD1; v_call: TRBV27; cdr3_nt: TGTGCCAGCAGTTTATCAGGGGGCGTAAACTATGGCTACACCTTC; cdr3_aa: CASSLSGGVNYGYTF